A single sample gave rise to the 21 T cell receptor beta chains below, sequenced in a study of a mutant IDH1 vaccine in newly diagnosed glioma. These receptors' antigens are unknown. The time point denotes: week 5, during vaccination. Alongside topical imiquimod, each dose of vaccine comprised 300 ug of mutant IDH1 20-mer peptide. Repertoires were generated with immunoSEQ multiplex PCR, while TCRdb's copy carries only in-frame clones and drops some. This table holds roughly 50,000 clones, just under 80% found once. The sequencing here drew on PBMCs, taken from a glioma patient whose treatment included an IDH1 peptide vaccine. The receptors derive from a middle-aged woman with glioma.

The J gene is TRBJ2-3, the V gene TRBV4-1; D gene unclear. Germline values: CDR1 MGHRA, CDR2 YSYEKL. Trimming shortened V by 0 bases and J by 2 bases, and 9 bases separated the two germline ends. The CDR3 sequence is 15 residues long. The CDR3 sequence is CASSQDRVYTDTQYF. CDR3 in DNA: TGCGCCAGCAGCCAAGACCGGGTTTACACAGATACGCAGTATTTT.

The chain links TRBV30 to TRBJ2-7; 7 bases match TRBD1. The germline V gene encodes CDR1 GTSNPN and CDR2 SVGIG (reference sequence). This CDR3 region has 13 residues. The trim removed 7 bases at V and 1 base at J, leaving 7 bases unmatched. The CDR3 spells CASTGAGSYEQYF. In DNA form, the CDR3 reads TGTGCCTCCACAGGGGCAGGATCCTACGAGCAGTACTTC.

This clone occurred a few times. The chain recombines TRBV30 with TRBJ1-4, with D unclear. The CDR3 has 13 amino acids. The V end was cut by 2 bases, the J end by 8 bases, with 12 bases between. Germline V gives CDR1 GTSNPN, CDR2 SVGIG (reference sequence). The CDR3 coding sequence is TGTGCCTGGAGTCCCATGGGCGTCGAAAAACTGTTTTTT. Its protein product is CAWSPMGVEKLFF.

The chain links TRBV5-8 to TRBJ2-7, with D maybe TRBD1 (5 bases). The CDR3 runs 12 residues. With 4 bases removed from V and 3 bases from J, the gap between germline ends came to 8 bases. Germline CDR1 reads SGHTS; CDR2 reads YDEGEE. Here the CDR3 reads CASSPDNYEQYF. The DNA for the CDR3 is TGTGCCAGCAGCCCGGACAACTACGAGCAGTACTTC.

The chain is built from TRBV30 and TRBJ2-7, with no clear D. The CDR3 spans 15 residues. CDR1 and CDR2 from the germline V gene are GTSNPN and SVGIG (reference sequence). Deletions cut 3 bases from V and 2 bases from J, with 17 bases between. The CDR3 protein is CAWRDPFQRTYEQYF. As DNA, the CDR3 is TGTGCCTGGAGGGACCCCTTCCAGCGTACCTACGAGCAGTACTTC.

The rearrangement links TRBV10-2 to TRBJ1-4; D is unclear. V shed 2 bases and J shed 7 bases, with 14 bases lying between them. CDR1 WSHSY and CDR2 SAAADI come from the germline V gene. The CDR3 has 15 amino acids. The CDR3 nucleotides read TGCGCCAGCAGTGAGACAGATCTAATTTTTGAAAAACTGTTTTTT. Protein: CASSETDLIFEKLFF.

Here the CDR3 DNA reads TGCGCCAGCAGCGTACCCTCCGGGACTAGCATCGTAACAGATACGCAGTATTTT. The encoded protein is CASSVPSGTSIVTDTQYF. The chain links TRBV5-1 to TRBJ2-3, with 9 bases aligning to TRBD2. The V segment lost 4 bases and the J segment 3 bases; nucleotides outside the gene matches: 15. The CDR3 spans 18 residues. Germline values: CDR1 SGHRS, CDR2 YFSETQ.

This clone was seen just once. J is TRBJ2-3 and V is TRBV13, with D perhaps being TRBD1 or TRBD2 (6 bases each). Deletions cut 5 bases from V and 1 base from J, with 13 bases between. Per the germline V gene, CDR1 is PRHDT and CDR2 is FYEKMQ (reference sequence). The length of the CDR3 is 15 residues. CDR3 protein: CASSRGAGGTDTQYF. The CDR3, as DNA: TGTGCCAGCAGCCGCGGGGCAGGGGGCACAGATACGCAGTATTTT. The variable domain in full, completed from reference TRBV13 and TRBJ2-3, reads AAGVIQSPRHLIKEKRETATLKCYPIPRHDTVYWYQQGPGQDPQFLISFYEKMQSDKGSIPDRFSAQQFSDYHSELNMSSLELGDSALYFCASSRGAGGTDTQYFGPGTRLTVL.

The chain is built from TRBV10-2 and TRBJ1-1; 8 bases are a match to TRBD1. Germline trimming cut 6 bases from V and 1 base from J; bases unmatched to any gene: 4. This CDR3 contains 14 residues. Germline CDR1 reads WSHSY; CDR2 reads SAAADI. The CDR3: CASRAGTGNTEAFF. In DNA, the CDR3 is TGCGCCAGCAGGGCCGGGACAGGGAACACTGAAGCTTTCTTT.

This chain uses TRBV5-5 with TRBJ2-7; 11 bases align to TRBD1. CDR3 size: 18 residues. Germline values: CDR1 SGHKS, CDR2 YYEKEE (reference sequence). Losses at the gene ends were 0 bases for V and 6 bases for J; bases not matched to a gene: 14. CDR3 sequence (DNA): TGTGCCAGCAGCTTGGTTGTTGTTACGGGACAGGGGGTAGGCGAGCAGTACTTC. This sequence encodes CASSLVVVTGQGVGEQYF.

The CDR3 spells CASSYSVLMTEAFF. CDR3 in DNA: TGTGCCAGCAGTTACTCAGTCCTAATGACTGAAGCTTTCTTT. This chain uses TRBV6-5 with TRBJ1-1; D gene ambiguous. The CDR3 has 14 amino acids. CDR1 is MNHEY, CDR2 SVGAGI, per germline. V lost 0 bases to trimming and J lost 5 bases, with 10 bases between them.

The chain uses TRBV30 and TRBJ1-5; D gene ambiguous. The germline gives CDR1 GTSNPN, CDR2 SVGIG (reference sequence). The CDR3 contains 14 residues. With 7 bases removed from V and 2 bases from J, the gap between germline ends came to 15 bases. The CDR3 DNA follows: TGTGCCTTAGAAATGGCGGCAGGCAATCAGCCCCAGCATTTT. Translating it yields CALEMAAGNQPQHF.

The CDR3 DNA sequence: TGTGCCAGCAGCAATCGGGCGAACACTGAAGCTTTCTTT. Translating it yields CASSNRANTEAFF. The rearrangement uses TRBV21-1 and TRBJ1-1. TRBV21-1 has pseudogene status. The CDR3 has 13 residues.

CDR3 loop: CASSQGRDRTNQPQHF. In DNA, the CDR3 is TGTGCCAGCAGCCAAGGACGGGACAGGACCAATCAGCCCCAGCATTTT. The chain joins TRBV7-8 to TRBJ1-5, with 8 nucleotides matching TRBD1. Per germline, CDR1 SGHVS and CDR2 FQNEAQ. Unmatched junction bases numbered 9, after V lost 5 bases and J lost 3 bases. The CDR3 has 16 residues.

This clone has only one observation. The chain carries TRBV7-6 and TRBJ2-1; TRBD2 matches 11 bases. CDR1 is SGHVS, CDR2 FNYEAQ, per germline. The CDR3 has 15 amino acids. V shed 4 bases and J 7 bases; nucleotides not matched to a gene: 6. The CDR3 sequence is CASSWASGGLNEQFF. The CDR3 DNA follows: TGTGCCAGCAGCTGGGCTAGCGGGGGGTTGAATGAGCAGTTCTTC.

In its sample, this clone was seen a few times. This sequence joins TRBV30 and TRBJ1-1, with D possibly being TRBD1 (5 bases). V was shortened by 5 bases and J by 1 base, with 17 bases between the two germline ends. CDR1 GTSNPN and CDR2 SVGIG come from the germline V gene (reference sequence). The CDR3 spans 15 residues. CDR3 in amino acids: CAWGKGERANTEAFF. The CDR3, as DNA: TGTGCCTGGGGGAAAGGGGAAAGGGCGAACACTGAAGCTTTCTTT.

This chain joins TRBV2 and TRBJ2-7; 7 bases map to TRBD2. V shed 3 bases and J 6 bases; nucleotides not matched to a gene: 5. The CDR3 sequence is 13 residues long. CDR1 SNHLY and CDR2 FYNNEI come from the germline V gene. CDR3 residues: CASSDFGEGEQYF. CDR3 sequence (DNA): TGTGCCAGCAGTGACTTCGGGGAGGGCGAGCAGTACTTC.

The chain recombines TRBV7-9 with TRBJ1-2, with 10 bases matching TRBD1. The CDR3 extends over 16 amino acids. V lost 2 bases, J lost 2 bases, and 5 bases stayed unmatched. CDR1 and CDR2 from the germline V gene are SEHNR and FQNEAQ (reference sequence). The CDR3 loop reads CASSLPPGQGNYGYTF. CDR3 nucleotide sequence: TGTGCCAGCAGCTTACCACCGGGACAGGGGAACTATGGCTACACCTTC.

This chain connects TRBV27 to TRBJ1-5, with TRBD1 matching 7 bases. With V trimmed by 6 bases and J by 2 bases, 13 bases remained unmatched. CDR3 length: 17 residues. From germline, CDR1 is MNHEY and CDR2 SMNVEV (reference sequence). CDR3 DNA: TGTGCCAGCAGACCGGGACAGACAGCTTATCGCAATCAGCCCCAGCATTTT. The encoded protein is CASRPGQTAYRNQPQHF.

The CDR3 loop reads CASSISGELFF. The CDR3, as DNA: TGTGCCAGTAGTATCTCCGGGGAGCTGTTTTTT. This chain joins TRBV19 and TRBJ2-2; D is undetermined. This CDR3 has 11 amino acids. Germline loops: CDR1 LNHDA, CDR2 SQIVND (reference sequence). Trimming left V 3 bases short and J 6 bases short, with 2 bases between. The whole variable domain, remainder taken from reference TRBV19 and TRBJ2-2, is DGGITQSPKYLFRKEGQNVTLSCEQNLNHDAMYWYRQDPGQGLRLIYYSQIVNDFQKGDIAEGYSVSREKKESFPLTVTSAQKNPTAFYLCASSISGELFFGEGSRLTVL.

The rearrangement joins TRBV5-1 to TRBJ2-7, with 10 bases aligning to TRBD2. With 4 bases clipped from V and 4 bases from J, the junction kept 8 bases outside the gene matches. CDR3 length: 15 residues. From germline, CDR1 is SGHRS and CDR2 YFSETQ. The CDR3 loop is CASSDPGLADYEQYF. For the CDR3, the DNA is TGCGCCAGCAGCGATCCCGGACTAGCGGATTACGAGCAGTACTTC.